The 23 T cell receptor beta chains below were found in one sample sequenced in a study of T-cell memory formation after mild COVID-19. TCRdb re-called the 5' RACE reads through MiXCR, storing one row per CDR3 protein. The table has about 560,000 distinct CDR3 sequences, 15% to 20% seen once. The specimen was PBMCs or a T cell subset sorted from them (not recorded which). The receptors were gathered from an adult woman who had mild COVID-19 (a few samples of this study predate the infection). Cell type and time point are not known.

The chain links TRBV14 to TRBJ1-1; D call uncertain. Germline CDR1 SGHDN, CDR2 FVKESK. Trimming cost V 3 bases and J 1 base, with 6 bases left between them. The CDR3 spans 13 residues. The CDR3 sequence: CASSHSGNTEAFF. The CDR3 DNA is TGTGCCAGCAGCCATTCAGGGAACACTGAAGCTTTCTTT.

This clonotype turned up a few times. The chain combines TRBV4-3 with TRBJ1-1; a weak D match, TRBD1 (5 bases). V lost 1 base and J 6 bases, leaving 15 bases between the germline ends. The CDR3 loop spans 15 amino acids. Germline loops: CDR1 LGHNA, CDR2 YSLEER. DNA for the CDR3: TGCGCCAGCAGCCAAGTAGGAAGGGGAAAGGCTGAAGCTTTCTTT. Amino acids: CASSQVGRGKAEAFF.

This clonotype was picked up a small number of times. In DNA, the CDR3 is TGTGCCAGCAGCTTAGTGGGGACAGGGGATGGCTACACCTTC. It specifies CASSLVGTGDGYTF. The J gene is TRBJ1-2, the V gene TRBV7-8, with 10 positions matching TRBD1. Germline loops: CDR1 SGHVS, CDR2 FQNEAQ. This CDR3 is built from 14 residues. J was trimmed by 6 bases and V by 1 base; bases with no gene match: 2.

This chain joins TRBV6-2 or TRBV6-3 and TRBJ1-2; D is uncertain. The V end lost 8 bases, the J end lost 7 bases, and 14 bases lay between the germline ends. The CDR3 spans 12 residues. Germline-derived CDR1 and CDR2 are MNHEY and SVGEGT. DNA of the CDR3: TGTGCCAGCTCTCGCAGTGGCCGTGGCTACACCTTC. Translating gives CASSRSGRGYTF.

This clonotype was counted a few times. The chain has TRBV24-1 and TRBJ1-2, with no clear D. V gave up 0 bases and J gave up 8 bases, with 3 bases separating them. CDR1 and CDR2 (germline): KGHDR, SFDVKD. The CDR3 is 11 residues long. The CDR3 DNA reads as TGTGCCACCAGTGATTTGTTCGGCTACACCTTC. Encoded protein: CATSDLFGYTF.

V gene TRBV6-2 or TRBV6-3 combines with J gene TRBJ2-1; D is uncertain. Germline CDR1 reads MNHEY; CDR2 reads SVGEGT. V was cut by 1 base and J by 9 bases, with 7 bases left in between. This CDR3 has 12 residues. The CDR3 bases are TGTGCCAGCAGTTACTTGGGTGGTGAGCAGTTCTTC. It encodes CASSYLGGEQFF.

This chain uses TRBV4-1 with TRBJ1-1, with 9 bases identical to TRBD1. This CDR3 has 14 residues. Germline CDR1 reads MGHRA; CDR2 reads YSYEKL. J lost 3 bases, V lost 7 bases, and 6 bases had no gene match. This chain's CDR3 is CASTEGTGYTEAFF. The CDR3 nucleotides read TGCGCCAGCACCGAGGGGACAGGGTACACTGAAGCTTTCTTT.

This clonotype occurred a few times. The chain couples TRBV4-1 to TRBJ2-2; TRBD1 matches 9 bases. The CDR3 has 16 residues. Germline-derived CDR1 and CDR2 are MGHRA and YSYEKL. Trimming at V came to 4 bases and at J to 1 base, leaving 4 bases not matched to a gene. DNA of the CDR3: TGCGCCAGCAGCCCTTGGACAGGGGTGAACACCGGGGAGCTGTTTTTT. Protein product: CASSPWTGVNTGELFF.

This clonotype was counted between two and nine times. The chain links TRBV7-8 to TRBJ1-4; the D is unclear. Germline loops: CDR1 SGHVS, CDR2 FQNEAQ. V was shortened by 0 bases and J by 8 bases, with 13 bases between the two germline ends. CDR3 length: 15 amino acids. The CDR3 is CASSLASSEWEKLFF. The CDR3 region has the DNA TGTGCCAGCAGCTTAGCGAGCTCGGAATGGGAAAAACTGTTTTTT. Combining the CDR3 with reference TRBV7-8 and TRBJ1-4 gives the whole variable domain GAGVSQSPRYKVAKRGQDVALRCDPISGHVSLFWYQQALGQGPEFLTYFQNEAQLDKSGLPSDRFFAERPEGSVSTLKIQRTQQEDSAVYLCASSLASSEWEKLFFGSGTQLSVL.

This clonotype was seen more than once but under ten times. The chain combines TRBV6-6 with TRBJ2-7; TRBD2 agrees at 7 bases. The CDR3 runs to 15 residues. CDR1 and CDR2 from the germline V gene are MNHNY and SVGAGI (reference sequence). V was clipped by 7 bases and J by 0 bases; unmatched bases: 9. The CDR3: CASTLAVRSSYEQYF. CDR3 bases: TGTGCCAGCACTCTAGCGGTCCGAAGCTCCTACGAGCAGTACTTC.

There are a few counts of this clonotype. The chain combines TRBV20-1 with TRBJ2-3; 9 positions agree with TRBD2. After removal of 0 bases from V and 0 bases from J, the junction contained 7 bases not matched to a gene. The germline CDR1 and CDR2 sequences are DFQATT and SNEGSKA (reference sequence). The CDR3 totals 17 residues. Here the CDR3 reads CSARDPETSGSTDTQYF. The CDR3, as DNA: TGCAGTGCTAGAGATCCTGAGACTAGCGGAAGCACAGATACGCAGTATTTT.

The chain recombines TRBV19 with TRBJ2-3, with D perhaps TRBD2 (6 bases). The V gene's germline CDR1 is LNHDA and CDR2 SQIVND (reference sequence). This CDR3 is built from 14 residues. The V end was cut by 7 bases, the J end by 1 base, with 12 bases between. CDR3 sequence: CASKRSGRTDTQYF. In DNA form, the CDR3 reads TGTGCCAGTAAGAGAAGCGGGCGCACAGATACGCAGTATTTT.

Here the CDR3 DNA reads TGTGCCAGCAGTTACCTAGGCGGGGGGATCGGAGAGACCCAGTACTTC. Translated: CASSYLGGGIGETQYF. The rearrangement joins TRBV6-2 or TRBV6-3 to TRBJ2-5; 8 nucleotides align to TRBD2. Germline loops: CDR1 MNHEY, CDR2 SVGEGT. The CDR3 loop spans 16 amino acids. V lost 2 bases, J lost 4 bases, and 9 bases stayed unmatched.

The V gene is TRBV29-1, the J gene TRBJ1-1; D might be TRBD1 (5 bases). V was clipped by 4 bases and J by 10 bases, with 19 bases between them. Germline lookup yields CDR1 SQVTM and CDR2 ANQGSEA. CDR3 length equals 13 residues. CDR3 coding DNA: TGCAGCGTTGTGAAGGGACGCATAACGGGAGCTTTCTTT. Translated: CSVVKGRITGAFF.

This clonotype was picked up a small number of times. V is TRBV20-1 and J is TRBJ2-3; tentatively, D is TRBD2 (5 bases). Trimming shortened V by 3 bases and J by 1 base, and 11 bases separated the two germline ends. CDR3 size: 14 residues. Germline V CDR1 and CDR2: DFQATT, SNEGSKA (reference sequence). For the CDR3, the DNA is TGCAGTGCTAGTGTAGACTACCGCACAGATACGCAGTATTTT. It translates to CSASVDYRTDTQYF.

The sample holds a few counts of this clonotype. V gene TRBV24-1 combines with J gene TRBJ1-2; TRBD1 matches 9 bases. Trimming cost V 5 bases and J 5 bases; bases outside gene matches: 2. The CDR3 length is 13 residues. Germline CDR1 KGHDR, CDR2 SFDVKD. Here the CDR3 reads CATSVDRGYGYTF. In nucleotides, the CDR3 is TGTGCCACCAGTGTCGACAGGGGGTATGGCTACACCTTC.

This sequence joins TRBV5-1 and TRBJ2-7; D call uncertain. V dropped 0 bases and J dropped 7 bases, with 14 bases sitting between them. Germline values: CDR1 SGHRS, CDR2 YFSETQ. The CDR3 runs to 14 residues. The CDR3 is CASSLEYVLREQYF. The CDR3 DNA reads TGCGCCAGCAGCTTGGAGTATGTGCTGCGGGAGCAGTACTTC.

This clonotype showed up many times. The chain combines TRBV6-2 or TRBV6-3 with TRBJ2-1; D may correspond to TRBD1 or TRBD2 (6 bases each). Trimming shortened V by 8 bases and J by 2 bases, and 16 bases separated the two germline ends. Germline loops: CDR1 MNHEY, CDR2 SVGEGT. The CDR3 has 15 amino acids. CDR3 protein: CASDLGGGPYNEQFF. The CDR3 coding sequence is TGTGCCAGCGACTTAGGAGGGGGGCCCTACAATGAGCAGTTCTTC.

This chain links TRBV12-3 or TRBV12-4 with TRBJ2-7; D is undetermined. V was trimmed by 3 bases and J by 2 bases, leaving 11 bases between them. The CDR3 length is 14 residues. CDR3 amino acids: CASSFSQAPYEQYF. The CDR3 DNA sequence: TGTGCCAGCAGTTTTTCCCAGGCTCCCTACGAGCAGTACTTC.

This clonotype appeared a few times. The chain has TRBV20-1 and TRBJ1-1; no clear D. V dropped 3 bases and J dropped 3 bases, with 11 bases sitting between them. CDR1 and CDR2 (germline): DFQATT, SNEGSKA (reference sequence). The length of the CDR3 is 13 residues. The CDR3 DNA follows: TGCAGTGCTAGGACTGGGGTGGACACTGAAGCTTTCTTT. Protein sequence: CSARTGVDTEAFF.

The chain recombines TRBV14 with TRBJ2-3; tentatively, D is TRBD1 (5 bases). The CDR3 sequence is 13 residues long. V was pared by 5 bases and J by 8 bases, with 14 bases between. CDR1 SGHDN and CDR2 FVKESK come from the germline V gene. In nucleotides, the CDR3 is TGTGCCAGCAGCGAAGGGGCAGTAGGTACGCAGTATTTT. Its protein is CASSEGAVGTQYF.

V gene TRBV28 combines with J gene TRBJ2-7; 9 nucleotides line up with TRBD2. V lost 3 bases and J lost 2; bases outside the gene matches: 8. CDR1 is MDHEN and CDR2 is SYDVKM in the germline V gene. The CDR3 contains 16 residues. CDR3 DNA sequence: TGTGCCAGCAGTTTCGAGGGTAGCGGGAGCACCTACGAGCAGTACTTC. It yields the protein CASSFEGSGSTYEQYF.

This clonotype appeared a few times. This chain joins TRBV9 and TRBJ2-5, with 7 bases lining up with TRBD1. Unmatched junction bases numbered 12, after V lost 0 bases and J lost 1 base. Germline loops: CDR1 SGDLS, CDR2 YYNGEE. The CDR3 covers 18 residues. The CDR3 region has the DNA TGTGCCAGCAGCGTAGCTTCTGGCGGCAGGGGGTTCCAAGAGACCCAGTACTTC. The encoded protein is CASSVASGGRGFQETQYF.